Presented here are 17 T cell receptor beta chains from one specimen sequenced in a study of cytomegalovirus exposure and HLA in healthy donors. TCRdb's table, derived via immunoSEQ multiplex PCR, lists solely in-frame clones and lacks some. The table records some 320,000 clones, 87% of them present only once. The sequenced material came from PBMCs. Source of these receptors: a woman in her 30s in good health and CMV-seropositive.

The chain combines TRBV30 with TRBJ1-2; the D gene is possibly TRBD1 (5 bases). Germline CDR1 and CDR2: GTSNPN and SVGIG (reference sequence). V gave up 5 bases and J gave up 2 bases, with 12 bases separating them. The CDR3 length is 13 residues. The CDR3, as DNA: TGTGCCTGGTCTTCAGGGTACAACTATGGCTACACCTTC. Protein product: CAWSSGYNYGYTF.

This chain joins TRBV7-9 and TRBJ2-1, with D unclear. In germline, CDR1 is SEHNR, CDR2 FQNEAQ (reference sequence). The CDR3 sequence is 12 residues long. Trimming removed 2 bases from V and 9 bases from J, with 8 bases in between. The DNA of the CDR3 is TGTGCCAGCAGCTTAACACAGCTTGAGCAGTTCTTC. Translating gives CASSLTQLEQFF.

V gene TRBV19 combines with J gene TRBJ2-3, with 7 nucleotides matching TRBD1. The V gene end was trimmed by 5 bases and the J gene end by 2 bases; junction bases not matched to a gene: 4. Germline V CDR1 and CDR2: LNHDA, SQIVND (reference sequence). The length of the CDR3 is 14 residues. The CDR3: CASSLQGPTDTQYF. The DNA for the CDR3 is TGTGCCAGTAGTCTACAGGGGCCCACAGATACGCAGTATTTT.

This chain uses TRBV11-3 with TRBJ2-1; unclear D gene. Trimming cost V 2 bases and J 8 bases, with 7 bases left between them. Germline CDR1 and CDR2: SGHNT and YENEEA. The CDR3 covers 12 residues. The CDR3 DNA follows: TGTGCCAGCAGCTTAAGTACCCATGAGCAGTTCTTC. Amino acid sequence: CASSLSTHEQFF.

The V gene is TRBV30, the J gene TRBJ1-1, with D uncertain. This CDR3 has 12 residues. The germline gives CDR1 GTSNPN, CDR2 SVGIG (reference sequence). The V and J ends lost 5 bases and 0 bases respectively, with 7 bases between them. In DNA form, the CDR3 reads TGTGCCTGGGTAGTGATGAACACTGAAGCTTTCTTT. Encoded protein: CAWVVMNTEAFF.

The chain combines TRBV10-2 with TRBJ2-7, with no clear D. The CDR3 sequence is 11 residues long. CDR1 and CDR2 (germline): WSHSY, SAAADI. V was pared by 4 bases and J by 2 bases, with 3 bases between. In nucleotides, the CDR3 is TGCGCCAGCAGTGGTACCTACGAGCAGTACTTC. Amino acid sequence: CASSGTYEQYF.

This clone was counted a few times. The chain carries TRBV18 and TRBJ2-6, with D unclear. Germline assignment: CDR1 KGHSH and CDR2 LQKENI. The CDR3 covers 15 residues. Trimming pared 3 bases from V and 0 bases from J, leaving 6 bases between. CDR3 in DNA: TGTGCCAGCTCACCGAGCCTCTCTGGGGCCAACGTCCTGACTTTC. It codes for CASSPSLSGANVLTF.

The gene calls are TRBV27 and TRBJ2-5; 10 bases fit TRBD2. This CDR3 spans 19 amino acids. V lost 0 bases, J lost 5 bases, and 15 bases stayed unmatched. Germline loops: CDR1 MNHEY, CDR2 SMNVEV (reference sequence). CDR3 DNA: TGTGCCAGCAGTTTATCGATGGGAAGGACTAGCGGCGCCTGGGAGACCCAGTACTTC. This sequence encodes CASSLSMGRTSGAWETQYF.

CDR3 DNA: TGTGCCAGCAGCTTAGACCGTGAGCAGTTCTTC. Protein product: CASSLDREQFF. The chain links TRBV7-9 to TRBJ2-1; D remains unclear. V was trimmed by 1 base and J by 9 bases, leaving 4 bases between them. The germline CDR1 and CDR2 sequences are SEHNR and FQNEAQ (reference sequence). This CDR3 region has 11 residues.

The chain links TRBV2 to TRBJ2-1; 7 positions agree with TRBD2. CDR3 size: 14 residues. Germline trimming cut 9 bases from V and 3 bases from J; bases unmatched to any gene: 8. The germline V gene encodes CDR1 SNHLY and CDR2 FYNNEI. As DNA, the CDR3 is TGTGCCAGTACGGGACTATCGATCTACAATGAGCAGTTCTTC. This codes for CASTGLSIYNEQFF. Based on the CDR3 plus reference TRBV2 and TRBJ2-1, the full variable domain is EPEVTQTPSHQVTQMGQEVILRCVPISNHLYFYWYRQILGQKVEFLVSFYNNEISEKSEIFDDQFSVERPDGSNFTLKIRSTKLEDSAMYFCASTGLSIYNEQFFGPGTRLTVL.

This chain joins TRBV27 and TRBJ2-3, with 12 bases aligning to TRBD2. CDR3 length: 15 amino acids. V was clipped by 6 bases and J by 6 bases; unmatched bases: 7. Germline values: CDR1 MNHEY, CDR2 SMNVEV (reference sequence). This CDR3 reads CASRLLAGGMDTQYF. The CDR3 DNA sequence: TGTGCCAGCAGGTTACTAGCGGGAGGAATGGATACGCAGTATTTT.

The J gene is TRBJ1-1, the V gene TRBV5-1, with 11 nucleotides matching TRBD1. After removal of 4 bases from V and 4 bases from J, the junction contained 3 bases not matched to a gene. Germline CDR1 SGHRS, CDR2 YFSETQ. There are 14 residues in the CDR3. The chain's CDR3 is CASSKGTGGTEAFF. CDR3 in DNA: TGCGCCAGCAGCAAAGGGACAGGGGGCACTGAAGCTTTCTTT.

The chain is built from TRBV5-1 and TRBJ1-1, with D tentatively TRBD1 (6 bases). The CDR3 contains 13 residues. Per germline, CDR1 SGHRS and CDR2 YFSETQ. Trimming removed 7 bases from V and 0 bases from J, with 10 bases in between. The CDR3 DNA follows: TGCGCCAGCGGAGAGGGGGTGAACACTGAAGCTTTCTTT. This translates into CASGEGVNTEAFF.

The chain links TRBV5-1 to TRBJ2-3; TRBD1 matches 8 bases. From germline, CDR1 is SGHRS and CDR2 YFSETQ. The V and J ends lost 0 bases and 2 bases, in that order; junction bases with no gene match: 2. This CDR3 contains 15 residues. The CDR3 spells CASSLGTGNTDTQYF. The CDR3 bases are TGCGCCAGCAGCTTGGGGACAGGGAACACAGATACGCAGTATTTT.

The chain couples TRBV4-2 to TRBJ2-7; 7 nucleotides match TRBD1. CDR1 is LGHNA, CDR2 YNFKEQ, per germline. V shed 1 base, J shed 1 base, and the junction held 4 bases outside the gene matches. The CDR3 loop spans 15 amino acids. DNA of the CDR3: TGTGCCAGCAGCCAAGTTCAGGGGGAATCCTACGAGCAGTACTTC. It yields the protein CASSQVQGESYEQYF.

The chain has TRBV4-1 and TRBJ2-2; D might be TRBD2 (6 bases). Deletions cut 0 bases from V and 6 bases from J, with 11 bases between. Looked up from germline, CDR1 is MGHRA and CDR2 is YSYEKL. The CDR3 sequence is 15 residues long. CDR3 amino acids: CASSQDGTVPGELFF. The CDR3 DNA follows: TGCGCCAGCAGCCAAGATGGGACTGTACCCGGGGAGCTGTTTTTT.

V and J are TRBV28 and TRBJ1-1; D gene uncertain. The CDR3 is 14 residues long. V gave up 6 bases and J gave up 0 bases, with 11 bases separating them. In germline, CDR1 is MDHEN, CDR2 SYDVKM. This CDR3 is CASSPPPMNTEAFF. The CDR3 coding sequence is TGTGCCAGCAGCCCCCCTCCAATGAACACTGAAGCTTTCTTT.